This T cell receptor beta chain emerged from a study of T cell changes during pregnancy in multiple sclerosis. The CDR3 contains 14 residues. V shed 7 bases and J shed 7 bases, with 19 bases lying between them. Germline assignment: CDR1 MNHNS and CDR2 SASEGT. Here immunoSEQ multiplex PCR was the method, and the copy in TCRdb shows in-frame clones only, minus some. Found here are around 42,000 clones, approximately 89% of them singletons; the top ten hold over 5%. This specimen was peripheral blood, taken in the first trimester of pregnancy. The rearrangement links TRBV6-1 to TRBJ1-1; a possible D gene is TRBD1 (6 bases). The clonotype originates from a female donor in good health, enrolled as a control in a pregnancy study. Here the CDR3 DNA reads TGTGCCAGCACCGTACGGAAGGGACAACTTGAAGCTTTCTTT. This translates into CASTVRKGQLEAFF.